This T cell receptor (beta chain) is from a study of T-cell memory formation after mild COVID-19. Germline values: CDR1 SGHRS, CDR2 YFSETQ. The CDR3 is made up of 17 amino acids. The V gene lost 3 bases and the J gene lost 0 bases, with 19 bases spanning the gap. TCRdb used MiXCR to reprocess the 5' RACE reads, holding one entry per CDR3 protein. This table has 450,000 to 650,000 distinct CDR3 sequences, about a fifth appearing once. The V call is TRBV5-1, the J call TRBJ2-7; D unresolved. The sequence was obtained from an adult woman who had mild COVID-19 (a few samples of this study predate the infection). Cell type and time point are not known. Sequencing was performed on PBMCs or a T cell subset sorted from them (not recorded which). The CDR3 is CASSYPNRTVGSYEQYF. Here the CDR3 DNA reads TGCGCCAGCAGCTACCCGAACCGAACAGTTGGCTCCTACGAGCAGTACTTC.